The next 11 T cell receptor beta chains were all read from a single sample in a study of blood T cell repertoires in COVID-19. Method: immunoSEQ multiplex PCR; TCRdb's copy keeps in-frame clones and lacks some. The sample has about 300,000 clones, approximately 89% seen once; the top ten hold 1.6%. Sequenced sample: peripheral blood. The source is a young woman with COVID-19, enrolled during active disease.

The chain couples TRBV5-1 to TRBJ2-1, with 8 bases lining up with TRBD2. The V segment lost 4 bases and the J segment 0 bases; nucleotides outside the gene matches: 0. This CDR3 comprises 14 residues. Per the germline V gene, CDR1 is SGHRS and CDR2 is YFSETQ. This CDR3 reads CASSRGGSYNEQFF. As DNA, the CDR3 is TGCGCCAGCAGCCGGGGGGGCTCCTACAATGAGCAGTTCTTC.

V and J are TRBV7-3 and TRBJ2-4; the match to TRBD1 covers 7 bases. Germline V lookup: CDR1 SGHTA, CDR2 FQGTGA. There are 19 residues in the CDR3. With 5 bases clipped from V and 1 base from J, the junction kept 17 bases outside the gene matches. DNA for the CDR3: TGTGCCAGCAGCCTAAAGGACAGGAGCCTTCTCTGGGCCAAAAACATTCAGTACTTC. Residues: CASSLKDRSLLWAKNIQYF.

The CDR3, as DNA: TGTGCCAGCAGCCCCCTGGGGGGGCCCGGCTACACCTTC. Residues: CASSPLGGPGYTF. This chain joins TRBV9 and TRBJ1-2; D might be TRBD1 (6 bases). V was clipped by 4 bases and J by 8 bases, with 15 bases between them. The CDR3 spans 13 residues. Germline V CDR1 and CDR2: SGDLS, YYNGEE.

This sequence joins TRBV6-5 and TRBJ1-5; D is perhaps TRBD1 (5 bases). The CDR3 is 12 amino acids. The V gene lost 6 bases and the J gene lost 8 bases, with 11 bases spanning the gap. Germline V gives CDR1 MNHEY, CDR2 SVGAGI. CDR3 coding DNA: TGTGCCAGCAGCCCGACCAGGGAGCCCCAGCATTTT. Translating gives CASSPTREPQHF.

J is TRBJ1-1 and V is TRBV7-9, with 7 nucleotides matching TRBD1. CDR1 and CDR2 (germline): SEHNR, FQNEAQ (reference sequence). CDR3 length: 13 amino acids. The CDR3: CALSGTVTFEAFF. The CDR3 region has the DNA TGTGCGCTATCCGGGACAGTGACTTTTGAAGCTTTCTTT. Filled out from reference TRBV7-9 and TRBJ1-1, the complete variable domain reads DTGVSQNPRHKITKRGQNVTFRCDPISEHNRLYWYRQTLGQGPEFLTYFQNEAQLEKSRLLSDRFSAERPKGSFSTLEIQRTEQGDSAMYLCALSGTVTFEAFFGQGTRLTVV.

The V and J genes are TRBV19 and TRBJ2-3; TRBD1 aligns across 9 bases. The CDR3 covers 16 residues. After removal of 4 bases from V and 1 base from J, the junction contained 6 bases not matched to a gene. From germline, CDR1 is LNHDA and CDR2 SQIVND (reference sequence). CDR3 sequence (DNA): TGTGCCAGTAGTAGTTGGGGGACAGGGCGCACAGATACGCAGTATTTT. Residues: CASSSWGTGRTDTQYF.

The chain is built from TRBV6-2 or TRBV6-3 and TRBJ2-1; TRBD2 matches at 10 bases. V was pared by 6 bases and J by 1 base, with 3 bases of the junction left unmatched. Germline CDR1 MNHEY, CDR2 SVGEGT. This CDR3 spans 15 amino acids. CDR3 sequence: CASSLAGESYNEQFF. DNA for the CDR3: TGTGCCAGCAGCCTAGCGGGGGAATCCTACAATGAGCAGTTCTTC.

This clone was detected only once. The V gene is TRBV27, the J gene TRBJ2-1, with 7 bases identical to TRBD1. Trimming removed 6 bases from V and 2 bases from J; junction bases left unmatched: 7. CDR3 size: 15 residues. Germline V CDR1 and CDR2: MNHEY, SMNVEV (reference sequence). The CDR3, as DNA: TGTGCCAGCAGCCGCACGAGGGGGCCCTACAATGAGCAGTTCTTC. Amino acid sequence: CASSRTRGPYNEQFF.

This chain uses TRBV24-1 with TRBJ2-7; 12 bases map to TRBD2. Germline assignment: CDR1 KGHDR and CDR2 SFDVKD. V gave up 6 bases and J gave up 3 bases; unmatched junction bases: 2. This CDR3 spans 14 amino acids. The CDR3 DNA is TGTGCCACCAGTTTGACTAGCGGGGGCTACGAGCAGTACTTC. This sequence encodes CATSLTSGGYEQYF.

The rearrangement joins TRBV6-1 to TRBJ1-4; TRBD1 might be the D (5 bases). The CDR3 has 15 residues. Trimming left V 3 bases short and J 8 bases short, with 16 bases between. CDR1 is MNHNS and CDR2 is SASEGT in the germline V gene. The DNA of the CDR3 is TGTGCCAGCAGTGACCCGACAGCGGGGTACGAAAAACTGTTTTTT. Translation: CASSDPTAGYEKLFF.

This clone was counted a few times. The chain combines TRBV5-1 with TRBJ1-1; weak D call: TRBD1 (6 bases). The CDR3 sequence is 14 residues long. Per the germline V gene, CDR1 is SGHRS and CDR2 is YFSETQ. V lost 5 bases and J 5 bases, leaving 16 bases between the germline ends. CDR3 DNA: TGCGCCAGCAGAATCGGGGGGCGCCGGACTGAAGCTTTCTTT. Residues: CASRIGGRRTEAFF.